These 10 T cell receptor beta chains were sequenced from one sample in a study of blood T cells in healthy people across ages. The second PCR ran roughly 7 to 12 cycles with a sample-barcoded 5' primer and J-beta primers. TCRdb re-called the 5' RACE reads through MiXCR, storing one row per CDR3 protein. Of hundreds of thousands of distinct CDR3 sequences in the sample, roughly 25% were seen once. These data are also associated with another study on T cells of mothers and their children.

Specimen: blood. The receptor source for this set is a boy under 18 in good health.

The chain joins TRBV20-1 to TRBJ2-3, with 9 bases fitting TRBD2. V lost 5 bases, J lost 0 bases, and 3 bases stayed unmatched. The germline CDR1 and CDR2 sequences are DFQATT and SNEGSKA (reference sequence). This CDR3 comprises 14 residues. Here the CDR3 reads CSASSGASTDTQYF. The CDR3 DNA is TGCAGTGCTTCTAGCGGGGCAAGCACAGATACGCAGTATTTT.

This clonotype was counted only a few times. This chain uses TRBV6-2 or TRBV6-3 with TRBJ2-5; maybe TRBD2 (6 bases). The J call may be mistaken, given a closer DNA end match to TRBJ2-7. CDR3 length: 15 amino acids. Germline V gene lookup returns CDR1 MNHEY and CDR2 SVGEGT. The CDR3: CASSYYSGSSYEQYF. Here the CDR3 DNA reads TGTGCCAGCAGTTACTACTCCGGGAGCTCCTACGAGCAGTACTTC.

V usage is TRBV30 and J usage is TRBJ2-5, with 9 bases identical to TRBD2. With the DNA end fitting TRBJ2-7 better, the J assignment may be wrong. This CDR3 is 13 amino acids long. Germline CDR1 GTSNPN, CDR2 SVGIG (reference sequence). The CDR3 sequence is CALDAGGTYEQYF. The DNA for the CDR3 is TGTGCCCTTGATGCGGGGGGGACCTACGAGCAGTACTTC.

This clonotype has more than one count but fewer than ten. The rearrangement uses TRBV3-1 and TRBJ2-5; 11 positions agree with TRBD2. The length of the CDR3 is 16 residues. CDR1 is LGHDT and CDR2 is YNNKEL in the germline V gene (reference sequence). The ends lost 3 bases at V and 0 bases at J; junction bases unmatched: 3. The CDR3 protein is CASSHGLAGYQETQYF. CDR3 nucleotide sequence: TGTGCCAGCAGCCATGGACTAGCGGGTTACCAAGAGACCCAGTACTTC.

This chain links TRBV12-3 or TRBV12-4 with TRBJ2-3; tentatively, D is TRBD1 or TRBD2 (6 bases each). Trimming pared 2 bases from V and 1 base from J, leaving 22 bases between. The CDR3 sequence is 19 residues long. The CDR3 region has the DNA TGTGCCAGCAGTTTATTCTCCCGGGGGCTAATCCCCCGCACAGATACGCAGTATTTT. It codes for CASSLFSRGLIPRTDTQYF.

The chain couples TRBV18 to TRBJ2-3; 10 nucleotides agree with TRBD1. V was pared by 3 bases and J by 6 bases, with 9 bases of the junction left unmatched. The germline CDR1 and CDR2 sequences are KGHSH and LQKENI. The CDR3 has 16 residues. The CDR3 DNA is TGTGCCAGCTCACCGCTTCGGACAGGGGGAGCGGATACGCAGTATTTT. Its translation: CASSPLRTGGADTQYF.

This clonotype was seen only a few times. The gene calls are TRBV3-1 and TRBJ2-7; a possible D gene is TRBD1 (6 bases). CDR3 length: 14 residues. CDR1 and CDR2 (germline): LGHDT, YNNKEL (reference sequence). The V end was cut by 6 bases, the J end by 2 bases, with 14 bases between. The CDR3 protein is CASRDSLAAYEQYF. The DNA of the CDR3 is TGTGCCAGCAGGGACAGCTTAGCCGCCTACGAGCAGTACTTC.

This rearrangement joins TRBV3-1 to TRBJ2-3; D is unclear. The V gene's germline CDR1 is LGHDT and CDR2 YNNKEL (reference sequence). V lost 1 base and J 4 bases, leaving 6 bases between the germline ends. The CDR3 has 13 residues. The CDR3 bases are TGTGCCAGCAGCCAAGGACTGCCAGATACGCAGTATTTT. This gives the protein CASSQGLPDTQYF.

This clonotype was counted between two and nine times. The rearrangement links TRBV6-5 to TRBJ1-2, with a possible D match to TRBD1 (6 bases). The CDR3 runs to 12 residues. The V end was cut by 7 bases, the J end by 5 bases, with 11 bases between. The germline gives CDR1 MNHEY, CDR2 SVGAGI. This CDR3 is CASIDRLYGYTF. The CDR3 DNA follows: TGTGCCAGCATTGACAGGTTATATGGCTACACCTTC.

The gene calls are TRBV15 and TRBJ2-5; 9 nucleotides line up with TRBD2. Germline V gene sequence: CDR1 LNHNV, CDR2 YYDKDF (reference sequence). CDR3 size: 17 residues. Trimming at V came to 0 bases and at J to 2 bases, leaving 7 bases not matched to a gene. The CDR3 DNA reads as TGTGCCACCAGCAGAGATCTCTTGACTAGCGGTCAAGAGACCCAGTACTTC. It is translated as CATSRDLLTSGQETQYF. Full variable domain (missing parts from reference TRBV15 and TRBJ2-5): DAMVIQNPRYQVTQFGKPVTLSCSQTLNHNVMYWYQQKSSQAPKLLFHYYDKDFNNEADTPDNFQSRRPNTSFCFLDIRSPGLGDTAMYLCATSRDLLTSGQETQYFGPGTRLLVL.